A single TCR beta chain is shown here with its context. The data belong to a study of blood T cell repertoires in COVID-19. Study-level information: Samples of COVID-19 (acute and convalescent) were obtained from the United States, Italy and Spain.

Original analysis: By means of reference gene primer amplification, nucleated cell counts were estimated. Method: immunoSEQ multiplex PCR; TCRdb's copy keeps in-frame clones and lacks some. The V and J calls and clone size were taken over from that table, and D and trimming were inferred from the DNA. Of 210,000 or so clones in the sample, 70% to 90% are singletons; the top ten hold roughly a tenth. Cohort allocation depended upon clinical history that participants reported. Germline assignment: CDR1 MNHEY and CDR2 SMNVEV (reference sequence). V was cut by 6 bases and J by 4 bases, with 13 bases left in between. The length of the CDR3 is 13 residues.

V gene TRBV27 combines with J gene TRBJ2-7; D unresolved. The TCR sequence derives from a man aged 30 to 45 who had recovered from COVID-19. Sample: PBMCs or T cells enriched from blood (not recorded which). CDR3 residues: CASSPVAGYEQYF. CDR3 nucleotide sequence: TGTGCCAGCAGCCCCGTGGCCGGGTACGAGCAGTACTTC.